These 12 T cell receptor beta chains came from one sample sequenced in a study of T-cell memory formation after mild COVID-19. A single record per CDR3 protein comes from TCRdb applying MiXCR to the 5' RACE reads. In the table there are 40,000 to 60,000 distinct CDR3 sequences, more than 10% of which are singletons. Material for sequencing was PBMCs or a T cell subset sorted from them (not recorded which). The receptors come from a man aged 18 to 30 who had mild COVID-19 (a few samples of this study predate the infection). Cell type and time point are not known.

In this sample, this clonotype turned up a few times. The chain is built from TRBV4-2 and TRBJ1-4; D is unclear. The V gene lost 4 bases and the J gene lost 0 bases, with 18 bases spanning the gap. Germline CDR1 is LGHNA and CDR2 is YNFKEQ. CDR3 size: 18 residues. The CDR3 DNA reads as TGTGCCAGCAGCCGGAACCTCGTGGCTGACGCAACTAATGAAAAACTGTTTTTT. The encoded protein is CASSRNLVADATNEKLFF.

This clonotype occurred many times. The rearrangement uses TRBV5-1 and TRBJ1-5, with 7 bases aligning to TRBD1. The CDR3 sequence is 14 residues long. V shed 4 bases and J 6 bases; nucleotides not matched to a gene: 7. CDR1 is SGHRS and CDR2 is YFSETQ in the germline V gene. The CDR3 nucleotides are TGCGCCAGCAGCCAGGCGACAGGGTTTCAGCCCCAGCATTTT. It codes for CASSQATGFQPQHF. The whole variable domain, remainder taken from reference TRBV5-1 and TRBJ1-5, is KAGVTQTPRYLIKTRGQQVTLSCSPISGHRSVSWYQQTPGQGLQFLFEYFSETQRNKGNFPGRFSGRQFSNSRSEMNVSTLELGDSALYLCASSQATGFQPQHFGDGTRLSIL.

The V gene is TRBV12-5, the J gene TRBJ1-3; D unclear. V shed 5 bases and J shed 4 bases, with 15 bases lying between them. Germline V gives CDR1 LGHNT, CDR2 FRNRAP. The CDR3 loop spans 15 amino acids. The CDR3 spells CASGPPAITGNTIYF. In DNA, the CDR3 is TGTGCTAGTGGTCCACCGGCGATCACCGGAAACACCATATATTTT.

This rearrangement joins TRBV2 to TRBJ1-2, with D possibly matching TRBD1 (6 bases). CDR3 length: 15 amino acids. V was clipped by 6 bases and J by 3 bases, with 17 bases between them. Germline lookup yields CDR1 SNHLY and CDR2 FYNNEI. CDR3 bases: TGTGCCAGCAGGAGCCTGACAGGACTCCACTATGGCTACACCTTC. Translating gives CASRSLTGLHYGYTF.

Only a few counts were recorded for this clonotype. This chain links TRBV5-4 with TRBJ2-7; 8 positions match TRBD1. The length of the CDR3 is 14 residues. V was clipped by 4 bases and J by 6 bases; unmatched bases: 9. The germline gives CDR1 SGHNT, CDR2 YYREEE (reference sequence). The CDR3 sequence: CASSPDREAGEQYF. Written as DNA, the CDR3 is TGTGCCAGCAGCCCGGACAGGGAGGCGGGCGAGCAGTACTTC.

A few counts support this clonotype. Germline is not matched at one junction end, which may reflect a read error. This sequence joins TRBV29-1 and TRBJ2-3; maybe TRBD2 (5 bases). The germline gives CDR1 SQVTM, CDR2 ANQGSEA. The CDR3 runs to 13 residues. The CDR3 DNA reads as TGCAGCGTTGATATGGCTAGCAGAGATACGCAGTATTTT. This encodes CSVDMASRDTQYF.

The chain uses TRBV2 and TRBJ2-7; no clear D. Germline CDR1 and CDR2: SNHLY and FYNNEI. CDR3 length: 11 amino acids. The CDR3 loop is CANSRSYEQYV. In DNA, the CDR3 is TGTGCCAACAGTAGATCCTACGAGCAGTACGTC.

This clonotype was counted at least ten times. The chain has TRBV12-3 or TRBV12-4 and TRBJ2-2; unclear D gene. This CDR3 is 12 amino acids long. V shed 4 bases and J shed 7 bases, with 7 bases lying between them. Here the CDR3 reads CASSSESGELFF. CDR3 DNA sequence: TGTGCCAGCAGTTCGGAGAGCGGGGAGCTGTTTTTT.

The J gene is TRBJ1-2, the V gene TRBV20-1; possibly TRBD1 for D (5 bases). V lost 3 bases and J 13 bases, leaving 12 bases between the germline ends. CDR1 is DFQATT, CDR2 SNEGSKA, per germline (reference sequence). The CDR3 contains 10 residues. CDR3 in amino acids: CSARDKLLTF. In DNA, the CDR3 is TGCAGTGCTAGGGACAAGCTTCTCACCTTC.

The rearrangement uses TRBV6-6 and TRBJ2-7; D unresolved. Between the trimmed V and J ends, which lost 2 bases and 1 base, there was a span of 6 bases. The CDR3 runs to 13 residues. Germline V gene sequence: CDR1 MNHNY, CDR2 SVGAGI (reference sequence). The CDR3 DNA reads TGTGCCAGCAGTTACAGGGTTTCCTACGAGCAGTACTTC. Amino acids: CASSYRVSYEQYF.

This clonotype came up a few times. This chain joins TRBV6-2 or TRBV6-3 and TRBJ1-2, with a tentative D call TRBD1 (5 bases). Germline V lookup: CDR1 MNHEY, CDR2 SVGEGT. The ends were cut back, 6 bases at V and 4 bases at J, with 12 bases in the middle. The CDR3 contains 13 residues. The CDR3 loop reads CASSFRAGYGYTF. In nucleotides, the CDR3 is TGTGCCAGCAGCTTCAGGGCGGGCTATGGCTACACCTTC.

The rearrangement uses TRBV2 and TRBJ1-1, with D unclear. Trimming removed 8 bases from V and 8 bases from J, with 18 bases in between. The CDR3 extends over 13 amino acids. CDR1 is SNHLY and CDR2 is FYNNEI in the germline V gene. Here the CDR3 reads CASLREGGLEAFF. In DNA, the CDR3 is TGTGCCAGCTTGAGGGAGGGAGGCCTCGAAGCTTTCTTT.